The entry below describes one TCR beta chain. Its antigen is unknown. A much larger clone is a single base away; this may be a read error. The source of the sample is a study of response to subunit inactivated influenza vaccine. This CDR3 has 16 amino acids. CDR1 and CDR2 (germline): SEHNR, FQNEAQ (reference sequence). V lost 4 bases and J lost 5, with 18 bases in between. Findings of the study overall: Every seasonal influenza vaccination brings in few new T cells, the authors suggested.

TCRdb re-analysed the RT-PCR reads in MiXCR, keeping a single row per CDR3 protein. The top ten hold about an eighth of the sample, which has about 480,000 distinct CDR3 sequences, 11% seen once. The TCR sequence derives from a man aged 50-59 years who received an inactivated influenza vaccine. J is TRBJ2-1 and V is TRBV7-9; D is possibly TRBD2 (6 bases). This specimen was PBMCs from blood, taken roughly 6 weeks after vaccination. CDR3 DNA: TGTGCCAGCAGCTCCGGACGACGGGGGAACAACAATGAGCAGTTCTTC. Its protein is CASSSGRRGNNNEQFF.